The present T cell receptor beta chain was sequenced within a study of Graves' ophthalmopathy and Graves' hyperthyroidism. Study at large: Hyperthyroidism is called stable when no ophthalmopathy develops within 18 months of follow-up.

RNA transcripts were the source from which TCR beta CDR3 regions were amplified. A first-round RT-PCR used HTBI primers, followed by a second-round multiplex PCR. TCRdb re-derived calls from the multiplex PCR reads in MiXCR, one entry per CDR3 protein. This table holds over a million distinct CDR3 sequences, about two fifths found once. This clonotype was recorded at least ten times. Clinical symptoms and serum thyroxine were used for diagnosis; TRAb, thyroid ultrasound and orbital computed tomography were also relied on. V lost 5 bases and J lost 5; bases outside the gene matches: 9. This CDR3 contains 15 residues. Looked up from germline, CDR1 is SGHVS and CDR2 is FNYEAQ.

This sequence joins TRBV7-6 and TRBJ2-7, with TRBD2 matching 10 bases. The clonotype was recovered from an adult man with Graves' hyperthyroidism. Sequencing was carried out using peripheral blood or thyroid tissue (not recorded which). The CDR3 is CASSVTGLAHHEQYF. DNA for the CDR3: TGTGCCAGCAGCGTAACGGGACTAGCGCACCACGAGCAGTACTTC.